These T cell receptor beta chains were read from a single sample in a study of siplizumab effects on memory and regulatory T cells. Generated by immunoSEQ multiplex PCR, the TCRdb table keeps only in-frame clones and is missing some. The sample yields about 120,000 clones, roughly 89% seen once. The specimen sequenced was CD4+ T cells sorted from blood. The receptors were sampled from a human donor in good health. Each CDR3 is given with its conserved first and last residue. The D gene is left open where the match is weak. Rows give clone size only sometimes, using once, few, many, or a class for an expanded clone.

TRBV4-1	TRBD1	TRBJ1-3	NA	CASSRQGMVISGNTIYF	TGCGCCAGCAGCAGACAGGGCATGGTGATCAGCGGAAACACCATATATTTT
TRBV7-3	TRBD2	TRBJ2-2	NA	CASSKGGLAGAGELFF	TGTGCCAGCAGCAAAGGGGGACTAGCGGGAGCTGGGGAGCTGTTTTTT
TRBV5-5	TRBD1	TRBJ1-4	once	CASSWLGQGEEKLFF	TGTGCCAGCAGCTGGCTGGGACAGGGGGAGGAAAAACTGTTTTTT
TRBV5-4	NA	TRBJ1-2	NA	CASSLFGGRDVNYGYTF	TGTGCCAGCAGCTTGTTTGGGGGGCGCGATGTTAACTATGGCTACACCTTC
TRBV5-8	TRBD1	TRBJ2-5	NA	CASSLGDRAETQYF	TGTGCCAGCAGCTTGGGGGACAGGGCTGAGACCCAGTACTTC
TRBV19	NA	TRBJ2-6	once	CASSTTESSGANVLTF	TGTGCCAGTAGTACTACGGAGAGCTCTGGGGCCAACGTCCTGACTTTC
TRBV2	NA	TRBJ2-3	NA	CASSAPDGVSTDTQYF	TGTGCCAGCAGTGCTCCCGATGGGGTAAGCACAGATACGCAGTATTTT
TRBV6-6	NA	TRBJ2-4	NA	CASSTSGGKNIQYF	NA
TRBV29-1	TRBD2	TRBJ2-7	NA	CSVVAGLAGVYEQYF	TGCAGCGTCGTCGCTGGACTAGCGGGGGTCTACGAGCAGTACTTC
TRBV6-6	TRBD1	TRBJ2-1	NA	CASSQGAILNEQFF	TGTGCCAGCAGCCAGGGGGCTATCTTGAATGAGCAGTTCTTC
TRBV11-3	NA	TRBJ2-2	NA	CASSLGGTNTGELFF	TGTGCCAGCAGCTTAGGGGGTACGAACACCGGGGAGCTGTTTTTT
TRBV29-1	TRBD2	TRBJ2-3	NA	CSVEDGAGGDTQYF	TGCAGCGTTGAAGACGGGGCGGGAGGGGATACGCAGTATTTT
TRBV10-3	TRBD1	TRBJ2-2	NA	CAIKGTGGAGELFF	TGTGCCATCAAGGGGACAGGCGGCGCCGGGGAGCTGTTTTTT
TRBV7-6	NA	TRBJ2-1	NA	CASSFFDNEQFF	TGTGCCAGCAGCTTTTTCGACAATGAGCAGTTCTTC
TRBV10-1	TRBD2	TRBJ2-2	NA	CASSELAGNTGELFF	TGCGCCAGCAGTGAACTAGCGGGGAACACCGGGGAGCTGTTTTTT
TRBV2	NA	TRBJ2-5	NA	CASIGQPQETQYF	TGTGCCAGCATTGGACAGCCCCAAGAGACCCAGTACTTC
TRBV18	NA	TRBJ1-4	once	CASSPGQGRWGEKLFF	TGTGCCAGCTCACCAGGACAAGGGCGTTGGGGTGAAAAACTGTTTTTT
TRBV11-2	TRBD1	TRBJ2-4	NA	CASSRRGGGAKNIQYF	TGTGCCAGCAGCCGGAGAGGGGGCGGAGCCAAAAACATTCAGTACTTC
TRBV5-4	TRBD1	TRBJ2-2	NA	CASSHSGATGIRNTGELFF	TGTGCCAGCAGCCACAGCGGCGCGACAGGGATAAGGAACACCGGGGAGCTGTTTTTT
TRBV7-9	NA	TRBJ1-5	NA	CARGVAGRNQRWPQHF	TGTGCCAGGGGGGTGGCAGGGCGAAATCAGCGATGGCCCCAGCATTTT
TRBV7-9	NA	TRBJ2-6	NA	CASSSALSGANVLTF	TGTGCCAGCAGCTCAGCGCTCTCTGGGGCCAACGTCCTGACTTTC
TRBV18	NA	TRBJ2-6	NA	CASSQLGTGANVLTF	TGTGCCAGCTCCCAACTAGGAACTGGGGCCAACGTCCTGACTTTC
TRBV7-9	TRBD2	TRBJ2-3	NA	CASSLWSGSSGGVDTQYF	TGTGCCAGCAGCTTATGGAGCGGCTCTAGCGGGGGGGTGGATACGCAGTATTTT
TRBV11-1	TRBD1	TRBJ2-7	once	CASSGQGGEQYF	TGTGCCAGCAGCGGACAGGGGGGTGAGCAGTACTTC
TRBV6-1	NA	TRBJ1-2	NA	CASERDLGYGYTF	TGTGCCAGCGAAAGAGATTTGGGCTATGGCTACACCTTC
TRBV6-1	NA	TRBJ2-7	few	CASSEARTSNPREQYF	TGTGCCAGCAGTGAAGCGAGGACGAGCAATCCCCGCGAGCAGTACTTC
TRBV6-6	NA	TRBJ2-7	few	CASSPSSSHKGEQYF	TGTGCCAGCAGCCCATCGTCCTCTCACAAGGGCGAGCAGTACTTC
TRBV18	NA	TRBJ1-3	NA	CASSPRPVPSSGNTIYF	TGTGCCAGCTCACCACGGCCAGTGCCTTCCTCTGGAAACACCATATATTTT
TRBV15	TRBD1	TRBJ1-2	NA	CATSREQGVQGYTF	TGTGCCACCAGCAGAGAACAGGGGGTGCAGGGCTACACCTTC
TRBV7-2	NA	TRBJ1-1	NA	CASSLIVSAEAFF	TGTGCCAGCAGCTTAATCGTAAGCGCTGAAGCTTTCTTT
TRBV9	NA	TRBJ1-2	NA	CASSRALQVSGYTF	TGTGCCAGCAGCCGTGCCCTCCAAGTCAGCGGCTACACCTTC
TRBV5-4	NA	TRBJ2-7	NA	CASSLGLDYEQYF	TGTGCCAGCAGCTTGGGTCTTGATTACGAGCAGTACTTC
TRBV18	NA	TRBJ1-5	NA	CASSPPSGGGQPQHF	TGTGCCAGCTCACCACCGTCGGGGGGGGGTCAGCCCCAGCATTTT
TRBV7-9	NA	TRBJ1-3	NA	CASSPVGGSGNTIYF	TGTGCCAGCAGCCCAGTCGGGGGCTCTGGAAACACCATATATTTT
TRBV11-3	NA	TRBJ2-1	NA	CASSLVGQPPFNEQFF	TGTGCCAGCAGCTTAGTGGGTCAGCCCCCCTTCAATGAGCAGTTCTTC
TRBV5-1	TRBD2	TRBJ2-1	NA	CASSLEALADNEQFF	TGCGCCAGCAGCTTGGAAGCACTAGCGGACAATGAGCAGTTCTTC